The rows below give T cell receptor beta chains drawn from one sample of a study of T cells in localized non-small cell lung cancer. The table came from immunoSEQ multiplex PCR; TCRdb's copy has only in-frame clones and leaves some out. Here the sample spans around 35,000 clones, 87% being singletons. This sample comprised peripheral blood, obtained before any cancer treatment. The receptors were gathered from a woman aged 35-75 years with stage I lung adenocarcinoma. CDR3s include the opening cysteine and the closing phenylalanine or tryptophan. The D gene is left open where the match is weak. Part of the rows lack a size; the others show once, few, many or a class for expanded clones.

clone_size	d_call	v_call	j_call	cdr3_nt	cdr3_aa
-	TRBD1	TRBV5-4	TRBJ2-7	TGTGCCAGCACCCCCGGGACAGGGGGCTACGAGCAGTACTTC	CASTPGTGGYEQYF
-	TRBD1	TRBV5-1	TRBJ1-5	TGCGCCAGCAGCTGGGGGACAGGGGCCGGGCAGCCCCAGCATTTT	CASSWGTGAGQPQHF
-	-	TRBV5-4	TRBJ1-2	TGTGCCAGCAGCTTGGTATCGTCTAACTATGGCTACACCTTC	CASSLVSSNYGYTF
-	-	TRBV5-1	TRBJ2-1	TGCGCCAGCAGCTGGGAAGGGGAGCAGTTCTTC	CASSWEGEQFF
few	-	TRBV28	TRBJ2-5	TGTGCCAGCAGTTTCTGGGGGAGTGGGGAGACCCAGTACTTC	CASSFWGSGETQYF
few	-	TRBV29-1	TRBJ1-3	TGCAGCGTTCGGGGGGAGGGTGGAAACACCATATATTTT	CSVRGEGGNTIYF
-	TRBD1	TRBV4-1	TRBJ1-1	TGCGCCAGCAGGAACACAGGGGTCCCGAACACTGAAGCTTTCTTT	CASRNTGVPNTEAFF
-	TRBD1	TRBV11-2	TRBJ1-6	TGTGCCAGCAGCTTCCCGGGACAGGGGGATTCACCCCTCCACTTT	CASSFPGQGDSPLHF
-	-	TRBV19	TRBJ1-5	TGTGCCAGTAGTATAGACCAAAATCAGCCCCAGCATTTT	CASSIDQNQPQHF
-	-	TRBV23-1	TRBJ1-4	TGCGCCAGCAGCTTCAAGGGTCAGGGTAATGAAAAACTGTTTTTT	CASSFKGQGNEKLFF
-	-	TRBV7-2	TRBJ2-7	TGTGCCAGCAGCTTATTCAAGGGGTCCTCCTACGAGCAGTACTTC	CASSLFKGSSYEQYF
-	TRBD1	TRBV19	TRBJ1-4	TGTGCCAGTAGTACCACCCGACAGGGGATGGCTGAAAAACTGTTTTTT	CASSTTRQGMAEKLFF